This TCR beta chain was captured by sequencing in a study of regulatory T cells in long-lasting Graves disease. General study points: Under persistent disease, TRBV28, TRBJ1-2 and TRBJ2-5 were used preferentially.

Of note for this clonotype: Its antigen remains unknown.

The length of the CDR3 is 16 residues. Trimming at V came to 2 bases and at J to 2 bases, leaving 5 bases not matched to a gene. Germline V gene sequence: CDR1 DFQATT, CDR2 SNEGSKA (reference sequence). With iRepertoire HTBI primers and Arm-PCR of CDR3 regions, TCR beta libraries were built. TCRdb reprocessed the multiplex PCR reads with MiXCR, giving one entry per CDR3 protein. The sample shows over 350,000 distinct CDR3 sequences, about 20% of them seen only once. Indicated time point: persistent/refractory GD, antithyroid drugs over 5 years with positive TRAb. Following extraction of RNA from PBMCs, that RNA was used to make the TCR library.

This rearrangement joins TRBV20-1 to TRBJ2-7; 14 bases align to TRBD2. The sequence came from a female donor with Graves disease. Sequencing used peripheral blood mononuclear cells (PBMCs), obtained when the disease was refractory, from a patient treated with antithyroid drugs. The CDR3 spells CSARRGLAGGPYEQYF. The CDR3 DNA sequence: TGCAGTGCTAGACGCGGACTAGCGGGAGGACCCTACGAGCAGTACTTC.